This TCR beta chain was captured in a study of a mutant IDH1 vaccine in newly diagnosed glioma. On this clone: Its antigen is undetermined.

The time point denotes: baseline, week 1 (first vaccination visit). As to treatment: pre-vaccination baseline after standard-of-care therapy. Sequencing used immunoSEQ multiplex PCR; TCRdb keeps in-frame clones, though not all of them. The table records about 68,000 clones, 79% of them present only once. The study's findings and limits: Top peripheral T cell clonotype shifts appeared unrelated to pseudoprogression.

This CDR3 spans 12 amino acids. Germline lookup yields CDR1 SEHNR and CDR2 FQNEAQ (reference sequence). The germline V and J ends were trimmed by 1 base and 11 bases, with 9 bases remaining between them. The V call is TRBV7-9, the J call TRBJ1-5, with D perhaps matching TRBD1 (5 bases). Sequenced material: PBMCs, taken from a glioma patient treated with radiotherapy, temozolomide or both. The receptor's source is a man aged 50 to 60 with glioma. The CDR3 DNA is TGTGCCAGCAGCTTAGGGGACGTCACCCAGCATTTT. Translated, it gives CASSLGDVTQHF.